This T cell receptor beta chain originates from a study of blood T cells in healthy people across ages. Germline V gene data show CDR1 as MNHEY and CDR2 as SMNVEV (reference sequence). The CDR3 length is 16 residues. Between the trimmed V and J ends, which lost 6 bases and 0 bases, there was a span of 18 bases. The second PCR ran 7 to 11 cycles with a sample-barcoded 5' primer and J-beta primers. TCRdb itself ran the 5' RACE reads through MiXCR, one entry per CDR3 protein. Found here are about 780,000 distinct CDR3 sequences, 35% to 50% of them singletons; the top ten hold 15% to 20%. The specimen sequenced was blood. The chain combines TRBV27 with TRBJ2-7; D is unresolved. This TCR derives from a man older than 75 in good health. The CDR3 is CASSLIRHPSSYEQYF. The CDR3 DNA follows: TGTGCCAGCAGCCTTATCCGCCATCCGAGCTCCTACGAGCAGTACTTC.